What follows are 25 T cell receptor beta chains derived from one specimen sequenced in a study of identical twins. TCRdb re-analysed the 5' RACE reads in MiXCR, keeping a single row per CDR3 protein. Of fewer than 900,000 distinct CDR3 sequences in the sample, 21% were seen once. The same sample was also used in a study of T cells expressing NK-cell markers.

Sequenced material: PBMCs. The receptors derive from a woman aged 18-29 years in good health.

This clonotype was seen a handful of times. The V call is TRBV29-1, the J call TRBJ2-1; D possibly corresponds to TRBD1 (6 bases). The CDR3 covers 15 residues. The germline V gene has CDR1 SQVTM and CDR2 ANQGSEA. V lost 5 bases and J 5 bases, leaving 19 bases between the germline ends. CDR3 sequence (DNA): TGCAGCGTTTCCAGGGGTTGGGGTTTAGACAATGAGCAGTTCTTC. It yields the protein CSVSRGWGLDNEQFF.

The J gene is TRBJ2-7, the V gene TRBV12-3 or TRBV12-4; TRBD1 or TRBD2 may be the D gene (5 bases each). This CDR3 comprises 13 residues. V lost 3 bases and J 2 bases, leaving 8 bases between the germline ends. The CDR3 loop is CASSFRETYEQYF. The CDR3 bases are TGTGCCAGCAGTTTCAGGGAGACCTACGAGCAGTACTTC.

This clonotype was counted between two and nine times. The gene calls are TRBV4-3 and TRBJ2-7; D might be TRBD2 (6 bases). CDR1 is LGHNA, CDR2 YSLEER, per germline. Trimming removed 3 bases from V and 2 bases from J, with 8 bases in between. This CDR3 spans 13 amino acids. The DNA of the CDR3 is TGCGCCAGCAGCCAGGGGGGAACCTACGAGCAGTACTTC. It is translated as CASSQGGTYEQYF.

The V gene is TRBV12-3 or TRBV12-4, the J gene TRBJ2-3; 12 nucleotides match TRBD1. Unmatched junction bases numbered 4, after V lost 8 bases and J lost 4 bases. The CDR3 loop spans 14 amino acids. CDR3 sequence: CASSGTGGSDTQYF. As DNA, the CDR3 is TGTGCCAGCTCCGGGACAGGGGGCTCAGATACGCAGTATTTT.

There are a few counts of this clonotype. This chain uses TRBV7-9 with TRBJ2-1, with D unclear. Per the germline V gene, CDR1 is SEHNR and CDR2 is FQNEAQ (reference sequence). The CDR3 contains 11 residues. V dropped 7 bases and J dropped 11 bases, with 12 bases sitting between them. CDR3 bases: TGTGCCAGCACCACCACGGAGAAGCAGTTCTTC. It codes for CASTTTEKQFF.

CDR3 sequence: CASSYPRVRAKETQYF. In nucleotides, the CDR3 is TGTGCCAGCAGTTACCCCAGGGTGCGGGCTAAGGAGACCCAGTACTTC. The V and J genes are TRBV6-5 and TRBJ2-5; D may correspond to TRBD1 or TRBD2 (5 bases each). V was clipped by 2 bases and J by 5 bases, with 18 bases between them. In germline, CDR1 is MNHEY, CDR2 SVGAGI. The CDR3 runs to 16 residues.

V usage is TRBV20-1 and J usage is TRBJ2-7; 7 bases agree with TRBD1. In germline, CDR1 is DFQATT, CDR2 SNEGSKA (reference sequence). The V gene end was trimmed by 4 bases and the J gene end by 3 bases; junction bases not matched to a gene: 6. The length of the CDR3 is 13 residues. In DNA form, the CDR3 reads TGCAGTGCTATCGTGTCAGGGGGCTACGAGCAGTACTTC. Translation gives CSAIVSGGYEQYF.

Ten or more counts support this clonotype. The chain links TRBV11-2 to TRBJ1-1, with unresolved D. The V gene's germline CDR1 is SGHAT and CDR2 FQNNGV. CDR3 length: 17 amino acids. The V end lost 4 bases, the J end lost 0 bases, and 18 bases lay between the germline ends. The CDR3 region is CASSSGRFAIMNTEAFF. The CDR3 coding sequence is TGTGCCAGCAGCTCCGGTAGGTTCGCCATCATGAACACTGAAGCTTTCTTT.

V and J are TRBV11-2 and TRBJ2-1, with D tentatively TRBD2 (5 bases). The CDR3 is made up of 15 amino acids. V was pared by 2 bases and J by 0 bases, with 8 bases between. Germline-derived CDR1 and CDR2 are SGHAT and FQNNGV. CDR3 protein: CASSLFRGSYNEQFF. In DNA form, the CDR3 reads TGTGCCAGCAGCTTATTCCGGGGCTCCTACAATGAGCAGTTCTTC.

This clonotype was seen at least ten times. The chain is built from TRBV5-5 and TRBJ1-5, with D tentatively TRBD1 (5 bases). The CDR3 has 16 residues. Between the trimmed V and J ends, which lost 4 bases and 3 bases, there was a span of 17 bases. Germline CDR1 and CDR2: SGHKS and YYEKEE (reference sequence). The CDR3 region is CASSPWTLDLNQPQHF. The DNA of the CDR3 is TGTGCCAGCAGCCCATGGACACTTGACCTCAATCAGCCCCAGCATTTT.

The genes are TRBV12-3 or TRBV12-4 and TRBJ1-1; 7 bases agree with TRBD1. The V and J ends lost 4 bases and 3 bases, in that order; junction bases with no gene match: 5. The CDR3 length is 14 residues. The CDR3 sequence: CASSSGTAHTEAFF. The CDR3 nucleotides read TGTGCCAGCAGTTCGGGGACAGCACACACTGAAGCTTTCTTT.

This chain joins TRBV7-6 and TRBJ2-1; 7 bases fit TRBD1. The germline CDR1 and CDR2 sequences are SGHVS and FNYEAQ. This CDR3 has 15 amino acids. V lost 4 bases, J lost 1 base, and 4 bases stayed unmatched. The CDR3 DNA follows: TGTGCCAGCAGCTCCGTGACAGGGTCCTACAATGAGCAGTTCTTC. It is translated as CASSSVTGSYNEQFF.

This clonotype was observed a handful of times. The chain joins TRBV20-1 to TRBJ2-1; 12 bases line up with TRBD2. V was clipped by 6 bases and J by 8 bases; unmatched bases: 8. From germline, CDR1 is DFQATT and CDR2 SNEGSKA (reference sequence). This CDR3 is 14 amino acids long. The CDR3, as DNA: TGCAGTGCCTCAACTAGCGGGGGGTTGGATGAGCAGTTCTTC. Residues: CSASTSGGLDEQFF.

This clonotype was observed a few times. The V gene is TRBV20-1, the J gene TRBJ2-1; the match to TRBD2 covers 9 bases. The CDR3 extends over 15 amino acids. Germline V gives CDR1 DFQATT, CDR2 SNEGSKA (reference sequence). V shed 3 bases and J 6 bases; nucleotides not matched to a gene: 9. In nucleotides, the CDR3 is TGCAGTGCTAGCCTAAGCGGGGGGCTTTCCAATGAGCAGTTCTTC. Its protein product is CSASLSGGLSNEQFF.

This clonotype was counted between two and nine times. The rearrangement uses TRBV12-3 or TRBV12-4 and TRBJ1-5, with 8 bases matching TRBD1. The J segment lost 4 bases and the V segment lost 4 bases, leaving 6 bases of the junction unmatched. This CDR3 has 15 residues. The CDR3 here is CASSYGTGGNQPQHF. The CDR3 DNA reads as TGTGCCAGCAGTTACGGGACAGGCGGGAATCAGCCCCAGCATTTT.

This clonotype came up a few times. The J gene is TRBJ2-1, the V gene TRBV11-2; TRBD2 aligns across 11 bases. Trimming cost V 2 bases and J 5 bases; bases outside gene matches: 5. This CDR3 is 16 amino acids long. Per germline, CDR1 SGHAT and CDR2 FQNNGV. This chain's CDR3 is CASSLPLAGGDNEQFF. The CDR3 DNA is TGTGCCAGCAGCTTACCCCTAGCGGGGGGTGACAATGAGCAGTTCTTC.

This clonotype was counted between two and nine times. This rearrangement joins TRBV6-2 or TRBV6-3 to TRBJ2-1; maybe TRBD2 (6 bases). Germline V CDR1 and CDR2: MNHEY, SVGEGT. Trimming shortened V by 3 bases and J by 15 bases, and 12 bases separated the two germline ends. The CDR3 sequence is 11 residues long. CDR3: CASSYAGTGFF. CDR3 coding DNA: TGTGCCAGCAGTTATGCGGGGACGGGGTTCTTC.

Only a few counts were recorded for this clonotype. V and J are TRBV4-3 and TRBJ1-1; D remains unclear. V was pared by 3 bases and J by 7 bases, with 9 bases between. Germline V CDR1 and CDR2: LGHNA, YSLEER. This CDR3 spans 12 amino acids. The CDR3 loop is CASSQVGGEAFF. The CDR3 coding sequence is TGCGCCAGCAGCCAGGTTGGCGGTGAAGCTTTCTTT.

The chain carries TRBV15 and TRBJ1-6, with D perhaps TRBD1 (6 bases). The germline gives CDR1 LNHNV, CDR2 YYDKDF (reference sequence). The CDR3 consists of 15 residues. V lost 3 bases and J lost 7, with 13 bases in between. The CDR3 DNA sequence: TGTGCCACCAGCAGCGCACAGGGTTACAATTCACCCCTCCACTTT. Its translation: CATSSAQGYNSPLHF.

The chain employs TRBV20-1 and TRBJ2-2; D remains ambiguous. The CDR3 runs 12 residues. V lost 2 bases and J 5 bases, leaving 6 bases between the germline ends. Per the germline V gene, CDR1 is DFQATT and CDR2 is SNEGSKA (reference sequence). CDR3 nucleotide sequence: TGCAGTGCTAGATCTGTAACCGGGGAGCTGTTTTTT. Its translation is CSARSVTGELFF.

As regards this clonotype: A read error may be the cause here, since a much bigger clone is one base away. V is TRBV6-6 and J is TRBJ2-2; no firm D call. The germline V and J ends were trimmed by 3 bases and 3 bases, with 2 bases remaining between them. Germline values: CDR1 MNHNY, CDR2 SVGAGI (reference sequence). This CDR3 has 12 amino acids. The chain's CDR3 is CASSYHTGELFF. CDR3 nucleotide sequence: TGTGCCAGCAGTTATCACACCGGGGAGCTGTTTTTT.

At least ten counts were recorded for this clonotype. V usage is TRBV20-1 and J usage is TRBJ2-7; D remains unclear. The CDR3 spans 11 residues. Trimming left V 2 bases short and J 6 bases short, with 8 bases between. Germline V gives CDR1 DFQATT, CDR2 SNEGSKA (reference sequence). The CDR3 DNA reads TGCAGTGCTAGAATCTCTGTCGAGCAGTACTTC. Encoded protein: CSARISVEQYF.

This clonotype turned up a few times. This chain uses TRBV6-2 or TRBV6-3 with TRBJ2-7; perhaps D is TRBD1 or TRBD2 (6 bases each). Germline-derived CDR1 and CDR2 are MNHEY and SVGEGT. Trimming took 2 bases from V and 2 from J, leaving 13 bases between them. This CDR3 has 15 residues. CDR3 loop: CASSYLEGGTYEQYF. The CDR3 nucleotides are TGTGCCAGCAGTTACCTTGAGGGGGGAACCTACGAGCAGTACTTC.

The table lists this clonotype with a few counts. The chain is built from TRBV9 and TRBJ1-6, with 8 bases identical to TRBD1. V trimming: 0 bases; J trimming: 5 bases; junction bases outside the gene matches: 4. The CDR3 has 16 amino acids. Germline V CDR1 and CDR2: SGDLS, YYNGEE. The CDR3 sequence: CASSVAGGANNSPLHF. CDR3 nucleotide sequence: TGTGCCAGCAGCGTAGCAGGGGGCGCGAATAATTCACCCCTCCACTTT.

This sequence joins TRBV27 and TRBJ2-2; D is tentatively TRBD1 or TRBD2 (5 bases each). Germline loops: CDR1 MNHEY, CDR2 SMNVEV (reference sequence). The CDR3 loop spans 13 amino acids. With 3 bases removed from V and 13 bases from J, the gap between germline ends came to 15 bases. The CDR3 reads CASSFQGVGGLFF. DNA for the CDR3: TGTGCCAGCAGTTTCCAGGGAGTGGGCGGGCTGTTTTTT.